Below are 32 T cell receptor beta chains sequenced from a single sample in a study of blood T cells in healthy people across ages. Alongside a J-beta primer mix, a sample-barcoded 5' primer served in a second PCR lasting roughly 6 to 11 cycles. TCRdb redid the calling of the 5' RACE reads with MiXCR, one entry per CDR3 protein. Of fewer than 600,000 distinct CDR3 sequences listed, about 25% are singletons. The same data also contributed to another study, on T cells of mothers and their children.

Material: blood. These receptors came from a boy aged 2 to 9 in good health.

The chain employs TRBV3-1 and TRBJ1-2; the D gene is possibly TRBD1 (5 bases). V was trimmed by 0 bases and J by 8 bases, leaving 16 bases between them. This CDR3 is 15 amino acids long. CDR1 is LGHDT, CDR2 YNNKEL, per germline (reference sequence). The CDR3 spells CASSQDRTGRRGYTF. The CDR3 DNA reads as TGTGCCAGCAGCCAAGATCGGACGGGACGGAGGGGCTACACCTTC.

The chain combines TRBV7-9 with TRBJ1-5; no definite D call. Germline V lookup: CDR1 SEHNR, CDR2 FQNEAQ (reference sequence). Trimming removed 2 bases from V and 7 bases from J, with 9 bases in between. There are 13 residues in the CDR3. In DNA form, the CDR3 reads TGTGCCAGCAGCTTAATACGGGGACAGCCCCAGCATTTT. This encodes CASSLIRGQPQHF.

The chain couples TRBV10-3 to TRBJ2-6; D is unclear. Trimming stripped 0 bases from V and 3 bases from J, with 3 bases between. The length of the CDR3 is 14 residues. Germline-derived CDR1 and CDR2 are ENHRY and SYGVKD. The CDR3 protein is CAISESNGANVLTF. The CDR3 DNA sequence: TGTGCCATCAGTGAGTCAAATGGGGCCAACGTCCTGACTTTC.

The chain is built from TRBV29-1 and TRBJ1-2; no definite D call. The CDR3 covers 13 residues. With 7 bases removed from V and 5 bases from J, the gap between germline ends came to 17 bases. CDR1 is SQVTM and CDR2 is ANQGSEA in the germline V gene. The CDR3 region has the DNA TGCAGCGCCATGACTCAACACCAATATGGCTACACCTTC. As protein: CSAMTQHQYGYTF.

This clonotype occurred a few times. The CDR3: CASSLVLRASGNTIYF. CDR3 nucleotide sequence: TGTGCCAGCAGCTTAGTACTCAGGGCGTCTGGAAACACCATATATTTT. This chain links TRBV7-2 with TRBJ1-3, with D possibly matching TRBD1 (5 bases). Looked up from germline, CDR1 is SGHTA and CDR2 is FQGNSA. Trimming cost V 1 base and J 1 base, with 11 bases left between them. This CDR3 has 16 residues.

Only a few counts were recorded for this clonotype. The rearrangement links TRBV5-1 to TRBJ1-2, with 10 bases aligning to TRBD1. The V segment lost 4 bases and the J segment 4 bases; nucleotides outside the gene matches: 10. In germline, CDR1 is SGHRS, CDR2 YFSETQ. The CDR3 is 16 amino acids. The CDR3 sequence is CASSPRQGAPGYGYTF. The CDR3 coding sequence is TGCGCCAGCAGCCCTAGACAGGGGGCGCCGGGCTATGGCTACACCTTC.

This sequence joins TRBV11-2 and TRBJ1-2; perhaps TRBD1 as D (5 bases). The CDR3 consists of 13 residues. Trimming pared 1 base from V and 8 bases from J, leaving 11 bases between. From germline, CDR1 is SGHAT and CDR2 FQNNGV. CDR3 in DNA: TGTGCCAGCAGCTTAGGTATTCAGGGAGGCTACACCTTC. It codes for CASSLGIQGGYTF.

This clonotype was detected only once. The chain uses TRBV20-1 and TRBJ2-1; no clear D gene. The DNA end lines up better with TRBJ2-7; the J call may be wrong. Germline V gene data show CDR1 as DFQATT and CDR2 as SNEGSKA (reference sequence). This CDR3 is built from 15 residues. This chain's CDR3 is CSARDFGQSSYEQYF. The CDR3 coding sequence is TGCAGTGCTAGAGATTTCGGGCAGAGCTCCTACGAGCAGTACTTC.

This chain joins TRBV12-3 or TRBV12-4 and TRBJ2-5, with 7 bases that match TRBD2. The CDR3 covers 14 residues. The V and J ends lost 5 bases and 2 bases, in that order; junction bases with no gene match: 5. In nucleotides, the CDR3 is TGTGCCAGCAGTGCCTTTAGCGGGCAAGAGACCCAGTACTTC. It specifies CASSAFSGQETQYF.

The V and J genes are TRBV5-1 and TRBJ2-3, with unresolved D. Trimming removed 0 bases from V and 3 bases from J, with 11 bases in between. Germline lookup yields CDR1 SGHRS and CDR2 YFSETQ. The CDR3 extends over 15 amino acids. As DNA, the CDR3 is TGCGCCAGCAGCTTGGGGACGAGTATTACAGATACGCAGTATTTT. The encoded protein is CASSLGTSITDTQYF.

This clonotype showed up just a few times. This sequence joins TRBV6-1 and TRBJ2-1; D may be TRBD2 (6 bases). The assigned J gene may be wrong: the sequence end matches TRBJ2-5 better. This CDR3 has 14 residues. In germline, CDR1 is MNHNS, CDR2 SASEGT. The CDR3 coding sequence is TGTGCCAGCAGTGGGGGACTGCCAGGGGAGACCCAGTACTTC. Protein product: CASSGGLPGETQYF.

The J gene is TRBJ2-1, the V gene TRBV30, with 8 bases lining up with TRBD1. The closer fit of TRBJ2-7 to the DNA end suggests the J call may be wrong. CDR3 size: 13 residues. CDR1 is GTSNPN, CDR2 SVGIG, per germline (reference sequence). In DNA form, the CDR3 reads TGTGCCTGGTCTGGACAGGGTATCTACGAGCAGTACTTC. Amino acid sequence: CAWSGQGIYEQYF.

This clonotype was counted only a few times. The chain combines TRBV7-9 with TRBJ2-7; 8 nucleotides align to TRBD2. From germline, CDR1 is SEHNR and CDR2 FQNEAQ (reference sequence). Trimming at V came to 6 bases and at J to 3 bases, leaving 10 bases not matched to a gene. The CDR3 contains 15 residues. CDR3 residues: CASSPLGLEIYEQYF. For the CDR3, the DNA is TGTGCCAGCAGTCCGCTGGGACTAGAGATCTACGAGCAGTACTTC.

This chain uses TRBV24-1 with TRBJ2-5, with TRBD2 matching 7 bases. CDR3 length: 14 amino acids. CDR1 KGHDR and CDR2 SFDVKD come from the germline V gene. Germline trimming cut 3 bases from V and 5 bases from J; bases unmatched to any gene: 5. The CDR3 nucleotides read TGTGCCACCAGTGATGGCGGGGGTAGGGAGACCCAGTACTTC. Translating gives CATSDGGGRETQYF.

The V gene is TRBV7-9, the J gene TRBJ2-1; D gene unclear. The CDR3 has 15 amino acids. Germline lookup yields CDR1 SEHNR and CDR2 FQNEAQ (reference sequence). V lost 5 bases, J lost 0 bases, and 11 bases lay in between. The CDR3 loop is CASSADPSSYNEQFF. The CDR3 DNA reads TGTGCCAGCAGCGCCGACCCGAGCTCCTACAATGAGCAGTTCTTC.

The CDR3 bases are TGTGCCAGCAGTTTAGGCCCCCTCTCTAGCATCGCCAAAAACATTCAGTACTTC. Translating it yields CASSLGPLSSIAKNIQYF. The rearrangement joins TRBV28 to TRBJ2-4; a weak D match, TRBD2 (5 bases). V lost 2 bases, J lost 1 base, and 18 bases lay in between. Germline CDR1 and CDR2: MDHEN and SYDVKM. The CDR3 totals 18 residues.

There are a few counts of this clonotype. Here the CDR3 reads CASSLGLALQETQYF. Written as DNA, the CDR3 is TGCGCCAGCAGCTTGGGACTAGCGTTGCAAGAGACCCAGTACTTC. The V call is TRBV5-1, the J call TRBJ2-5; 8 bases align to TRBD2. The CDR3 runs 15 residues. Unmatched junction bases numbered 3, after V lost 0 bases and J lost 2 bases. The germline CDR1 and CDR2 sequences are SGHRS and YFSETQ.

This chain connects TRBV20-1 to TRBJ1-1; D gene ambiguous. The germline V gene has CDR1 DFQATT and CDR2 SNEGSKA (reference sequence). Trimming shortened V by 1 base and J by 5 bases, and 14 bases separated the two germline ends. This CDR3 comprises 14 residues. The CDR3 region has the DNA TGCAGTGCTAGAGTCGCAGGCCGGGAAACTGAAGCTTTCTTT. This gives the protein CSARVAGRETEAFF.

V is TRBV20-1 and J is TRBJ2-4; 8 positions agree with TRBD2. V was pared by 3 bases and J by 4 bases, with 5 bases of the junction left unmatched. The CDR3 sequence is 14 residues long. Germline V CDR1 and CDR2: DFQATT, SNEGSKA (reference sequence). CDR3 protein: CSASSSGGKNIQYF. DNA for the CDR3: TGCAGTGCTAGCTCCAGCGGGGGTAAAAACATTCAGTACTTC.

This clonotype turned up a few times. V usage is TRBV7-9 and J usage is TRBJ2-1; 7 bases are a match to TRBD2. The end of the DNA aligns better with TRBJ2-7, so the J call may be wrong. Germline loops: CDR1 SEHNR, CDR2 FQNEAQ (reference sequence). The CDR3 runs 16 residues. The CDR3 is CASSLAGGRAPYEQYF. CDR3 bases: TGTGCCAGCAGCTTAGCTGGGGGGAGGGCCCCCTACGAGCAGTACTTC.

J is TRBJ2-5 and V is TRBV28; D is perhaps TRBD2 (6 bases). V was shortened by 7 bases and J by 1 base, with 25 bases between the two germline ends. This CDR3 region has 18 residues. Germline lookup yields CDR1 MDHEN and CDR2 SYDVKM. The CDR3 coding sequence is TGTGCCAGCACACCCACCCGAGGTGGAGGGTGGGCCCAAGAGACCCAGTACTTC. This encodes CASTPTRGGGWAQETQYF.

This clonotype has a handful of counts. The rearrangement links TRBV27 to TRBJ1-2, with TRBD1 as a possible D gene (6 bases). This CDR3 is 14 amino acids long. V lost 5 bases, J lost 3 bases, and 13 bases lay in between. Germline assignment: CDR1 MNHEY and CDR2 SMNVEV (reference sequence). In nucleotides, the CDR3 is TGTGCCAGCAGTAGTAGGACAGAGGACTATGGCTACACCTTC. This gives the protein CASSSRTEDYGYTF.

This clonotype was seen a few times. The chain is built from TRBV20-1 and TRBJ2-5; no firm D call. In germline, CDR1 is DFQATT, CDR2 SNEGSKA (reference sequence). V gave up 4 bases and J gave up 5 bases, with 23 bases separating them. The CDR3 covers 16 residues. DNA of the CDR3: TGCAGTGCTATGGAAGGGCGTCTGACATCCGGGGAGACCCAGTACTTC. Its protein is CSAMEGRLTSGETQYF.

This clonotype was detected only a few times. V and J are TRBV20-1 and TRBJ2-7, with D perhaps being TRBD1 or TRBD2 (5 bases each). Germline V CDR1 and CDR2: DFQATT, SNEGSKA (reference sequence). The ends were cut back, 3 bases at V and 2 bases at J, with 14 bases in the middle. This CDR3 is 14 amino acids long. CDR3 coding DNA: TGCAGTGCTAGGTTTGGGACCTACGCCTACGAGCAGTACTTC. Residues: CSARFGTYAYEQYF.

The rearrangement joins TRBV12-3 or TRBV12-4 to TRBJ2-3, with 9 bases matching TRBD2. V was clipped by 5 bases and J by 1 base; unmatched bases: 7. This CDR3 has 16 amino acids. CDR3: CASSPQASGGTDTQYF. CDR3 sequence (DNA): TGTGCCAGCAGTCCCCAGGCTAGCGGGGGCACAGATACGCAGTATTTT.

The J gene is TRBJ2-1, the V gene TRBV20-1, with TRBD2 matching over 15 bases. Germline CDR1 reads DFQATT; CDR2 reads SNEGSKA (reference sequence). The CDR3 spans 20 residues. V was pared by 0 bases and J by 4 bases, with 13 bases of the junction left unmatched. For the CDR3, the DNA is TGCAGTGCTAGAGACCGCGGACTAGCGGGAGGGCCGTTAAAGTACAATGAGCAGTTCTTC. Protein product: CSARDRGLAGGPLKYNEQFF.

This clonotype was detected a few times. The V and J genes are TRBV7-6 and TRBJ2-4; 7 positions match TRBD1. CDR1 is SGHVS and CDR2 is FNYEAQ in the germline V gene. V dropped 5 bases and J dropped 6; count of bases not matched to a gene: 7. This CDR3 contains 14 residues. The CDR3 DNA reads TGTGCCAGCAGCCTGGACAGGATGGCAAACATTCAGTACTTC. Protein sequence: CASSLDRMANIQYF. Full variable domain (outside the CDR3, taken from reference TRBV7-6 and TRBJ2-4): GAGVSQSPRYKVTKRGQDVALRCDPISGHVSLYWYRQALGQGPEFLTYFNYEAQQDKSGLPNDRFSAERPEGSISTLTIQRTEQRDSAMYRCASSLDRMANIQYFGAGTRLSVL.

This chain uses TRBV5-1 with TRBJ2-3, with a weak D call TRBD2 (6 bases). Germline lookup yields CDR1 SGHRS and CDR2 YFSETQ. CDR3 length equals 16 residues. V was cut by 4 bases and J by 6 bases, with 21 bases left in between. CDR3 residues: CASSIFAGPGRDTQYF. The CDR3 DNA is TGCGCCAGCAGCATTTTCGCGGGGCCCGGGCGGGATACGCAGTATTTT.

The CDR3 sequence: CASREDGSSYNEQFF. The CDR3 region has the DNA TGCGCCAGCAGGGAAGACGGTAGCTCCTACAATGAGCAGTTCTTC. The chain is built from TRBV5-1 and TRBJ2-1, with unresolved D. Trimming cost V 5 bases and J 0 bases, with 12 bases left between them. Germline lookup yields CDR1 SGHRS and CDR2 YFSETQ. The CDR3 is made up of 15 amino acids.

The CDR3: CASSFGISTDTQYF. The DNA of the CDR3 is TGTGCCAGCAGTTTCGGGATTAGCACAGATACGCAGTATTTT. V and J are TRBV12-3 or TRBV12-4 and TRBJ2-3, with D maybe TRBD2 (5 bases). There are 14 residues in the CDR3. The germline V and J ends were trimmed by 3 bases and 0 bases, with 7 bases remaining between them.

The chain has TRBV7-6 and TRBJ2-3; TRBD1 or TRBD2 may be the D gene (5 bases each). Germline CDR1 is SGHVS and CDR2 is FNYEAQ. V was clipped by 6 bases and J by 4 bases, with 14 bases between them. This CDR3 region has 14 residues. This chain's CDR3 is CASSNTGTADTQYF. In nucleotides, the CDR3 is TGTGCCAGCAGTAACACCGGGACCGCAGATACGCAGTATTTT.

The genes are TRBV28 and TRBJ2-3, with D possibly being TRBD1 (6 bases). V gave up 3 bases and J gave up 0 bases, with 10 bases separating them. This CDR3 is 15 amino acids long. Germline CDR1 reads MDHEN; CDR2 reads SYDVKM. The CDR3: CASSFQGISTDTQYF. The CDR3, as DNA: TGTGCCAGCAGTTTTCAGGGGATTAGCACAGATACGCAGTATTTT.